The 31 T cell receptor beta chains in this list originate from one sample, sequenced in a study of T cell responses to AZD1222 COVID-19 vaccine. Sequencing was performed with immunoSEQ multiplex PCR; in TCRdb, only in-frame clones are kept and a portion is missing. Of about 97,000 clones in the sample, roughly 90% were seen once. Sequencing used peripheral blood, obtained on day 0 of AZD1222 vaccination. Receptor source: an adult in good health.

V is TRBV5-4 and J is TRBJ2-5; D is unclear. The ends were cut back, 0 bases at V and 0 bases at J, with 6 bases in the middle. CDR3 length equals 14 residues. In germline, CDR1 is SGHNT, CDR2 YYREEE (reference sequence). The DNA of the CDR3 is TGTGCCAGCAGCTTGGCACCCCACCAAGAGACCCAGTACTTC. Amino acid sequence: CASSLAPHQETQYF.

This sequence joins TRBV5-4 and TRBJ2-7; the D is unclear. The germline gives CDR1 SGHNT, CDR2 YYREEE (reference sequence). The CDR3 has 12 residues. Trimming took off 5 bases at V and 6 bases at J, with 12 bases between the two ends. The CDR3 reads CASRPRKVEQYF. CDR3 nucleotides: TGTGCCAGCAGGCCGAGAAAGGTCGAGCAGTACTTC.

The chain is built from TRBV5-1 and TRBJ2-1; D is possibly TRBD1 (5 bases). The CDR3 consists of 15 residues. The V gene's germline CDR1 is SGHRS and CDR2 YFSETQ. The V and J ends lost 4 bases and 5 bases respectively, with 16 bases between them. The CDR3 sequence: CASSQTGPGNNEQFF. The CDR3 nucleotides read TGCGCCAGCAGCCAAACAGGCCCCGGCAACAATGAGCAGTTCTTC.

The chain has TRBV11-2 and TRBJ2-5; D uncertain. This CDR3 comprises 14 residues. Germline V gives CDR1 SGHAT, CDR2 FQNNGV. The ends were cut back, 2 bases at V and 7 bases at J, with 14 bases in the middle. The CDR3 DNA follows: TGTGCCAGCAGCTTAATGGGTTGGATGGGGACCCAGTACTTC. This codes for CASSLMGWMGTQYF.

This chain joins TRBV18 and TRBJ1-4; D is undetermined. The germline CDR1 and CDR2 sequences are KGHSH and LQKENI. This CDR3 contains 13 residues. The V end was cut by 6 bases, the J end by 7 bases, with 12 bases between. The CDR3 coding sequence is TGTGCCAGCTCCCGGGGAGAGAGTGAAAAACTGTTTTTT. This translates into CASSRGESEKLFF. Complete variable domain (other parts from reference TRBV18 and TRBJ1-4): NAGVMQNPRHLVRRRGQEARLRCSPMKGHSHVYWYRQLPEEGLKFMVYLQKENIIDESGMPKERFSAEFPKEGPSILRIQQVVRGDSAAYFCASSRGESEKLFFGSGTQLSVL.

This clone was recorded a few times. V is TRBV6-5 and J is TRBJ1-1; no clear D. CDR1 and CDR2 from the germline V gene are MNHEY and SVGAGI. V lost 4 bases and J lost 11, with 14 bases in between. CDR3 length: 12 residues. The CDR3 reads CASSSTDVGAFF. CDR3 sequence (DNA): TGTGCCAGCAGTTCCACTGATGTTGGCGCTTTCTTT.

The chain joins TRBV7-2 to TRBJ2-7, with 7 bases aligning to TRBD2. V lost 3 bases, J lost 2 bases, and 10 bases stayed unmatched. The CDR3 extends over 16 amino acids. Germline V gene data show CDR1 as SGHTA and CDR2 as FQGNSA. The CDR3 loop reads CASSLAGTNSAYEQYF. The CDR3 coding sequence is TGTGCCAGCAGCTTGGCCGGGACTAACTCCGCCTACGAGCAGTACTTC.

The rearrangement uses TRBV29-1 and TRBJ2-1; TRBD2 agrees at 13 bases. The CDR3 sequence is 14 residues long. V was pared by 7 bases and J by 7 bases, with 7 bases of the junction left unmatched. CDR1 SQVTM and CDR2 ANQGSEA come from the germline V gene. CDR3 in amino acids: CSERLAGGGNEQFF. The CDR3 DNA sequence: TGCAGCGAAAGACTAGCGGGAGGCGGAAATGAGCAGTTCTTC.

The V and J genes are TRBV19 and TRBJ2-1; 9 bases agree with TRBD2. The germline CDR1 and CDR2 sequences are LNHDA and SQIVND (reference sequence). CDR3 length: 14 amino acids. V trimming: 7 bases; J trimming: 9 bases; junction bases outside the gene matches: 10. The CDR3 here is CASTETSGALEQFF. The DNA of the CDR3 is TGTGCCAGTACGGAGACTAGCGGAGCCCTTGAGCAGTTCTTC. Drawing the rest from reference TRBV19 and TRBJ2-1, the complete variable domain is DGGITQSPKYLFRKEGQNVTLSCEQNLNHDAMYWYRQDPGQGLRLIYYSQIVNDFQKGDIAEGYSVSREKKESFPLTVTSAQKNPTAFYLCASTETSGALEQFFGPGTRLTVL.

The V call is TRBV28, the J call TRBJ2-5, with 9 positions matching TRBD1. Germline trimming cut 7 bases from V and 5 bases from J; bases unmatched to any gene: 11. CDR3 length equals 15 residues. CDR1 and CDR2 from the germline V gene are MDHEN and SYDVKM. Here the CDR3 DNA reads TGTGCCAGCACCGACCCGGGACAGGGTAGGGAGACCCAGTACTTC. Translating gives CASTDPGQGRETQYF.

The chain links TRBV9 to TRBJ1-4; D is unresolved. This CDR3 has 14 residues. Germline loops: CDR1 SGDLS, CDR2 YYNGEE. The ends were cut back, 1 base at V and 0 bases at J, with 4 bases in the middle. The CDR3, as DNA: TGTGCCAGCAGCGTAACAGCAACTAATGAAAAACTGTTTTTT. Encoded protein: CASSVTATNEKLFF.

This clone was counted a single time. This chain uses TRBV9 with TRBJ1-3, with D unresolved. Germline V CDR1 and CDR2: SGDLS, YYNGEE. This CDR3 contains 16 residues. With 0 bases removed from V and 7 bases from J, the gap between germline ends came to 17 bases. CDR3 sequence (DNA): TGTGCCAGCAGCGTAGCCCCGGATCCCCACGCCAACACCATATATTTT. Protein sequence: CASSVAPDPHANTIYF.

The DNA for the CDR3 is TGTGCCAGCAAAAGAGGGGGCGATTACAACGAGCAGTACTTC. Translated, it gives CASKRGGDYNEQYF. The rearrangement links TRBV28 to TRBJ2-7; 7 nucleotides line up with TRBD1. This CDR3 region has 14 residues. With 7 bases clipped from V and 5 bases from J, the junction kept 11 bases outside the gene matches. From germline, CDR1 is MDHEN and CDR2 SYDVKM.

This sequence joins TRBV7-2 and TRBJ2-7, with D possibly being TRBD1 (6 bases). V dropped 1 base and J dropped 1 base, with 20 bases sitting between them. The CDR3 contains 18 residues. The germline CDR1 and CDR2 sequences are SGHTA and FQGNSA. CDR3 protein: CASSLGPHREPISYEQYF. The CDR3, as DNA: TGTGCCAGCAGCTTAGGCCCCCACAGGGAGCCGATTTCCTACGAGCAGTACTTC.

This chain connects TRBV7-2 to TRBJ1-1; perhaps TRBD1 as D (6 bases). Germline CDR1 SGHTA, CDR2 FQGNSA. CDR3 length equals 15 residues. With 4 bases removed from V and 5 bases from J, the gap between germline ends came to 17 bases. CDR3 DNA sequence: TGTGCCAGCAGCTACCCATGGGGGGCCCAGACTGAAGCTTTCTTT. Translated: CASSYPWGAQTEAFF.

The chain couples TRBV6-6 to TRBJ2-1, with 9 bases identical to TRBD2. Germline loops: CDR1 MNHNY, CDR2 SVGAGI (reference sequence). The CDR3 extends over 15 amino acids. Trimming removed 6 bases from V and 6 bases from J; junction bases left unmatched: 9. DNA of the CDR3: TGTGCCAGCAGACCAGCGGGAGGTGTAGGCAATGAGCAGTTCTTC. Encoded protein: CASRPAGGVGNEQFF.

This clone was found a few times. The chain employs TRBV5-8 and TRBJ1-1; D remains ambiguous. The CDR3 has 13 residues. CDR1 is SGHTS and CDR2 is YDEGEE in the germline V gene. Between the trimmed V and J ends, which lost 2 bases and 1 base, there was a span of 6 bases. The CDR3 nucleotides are TGTGCCAGCAGCTTAACAGCGAACACTGAAGCTTTCTTT. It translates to CASSLTANTEAFF.

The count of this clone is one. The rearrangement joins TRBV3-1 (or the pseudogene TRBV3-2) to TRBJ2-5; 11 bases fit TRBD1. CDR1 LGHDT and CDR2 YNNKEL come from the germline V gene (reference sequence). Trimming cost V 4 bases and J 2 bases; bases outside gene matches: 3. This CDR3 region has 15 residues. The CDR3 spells CASSPGTGGQETQYF. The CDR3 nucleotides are TGTGCCAGCAGCCCTGGGACAGGGGGTCAAGAGACCCAGTACTTC.

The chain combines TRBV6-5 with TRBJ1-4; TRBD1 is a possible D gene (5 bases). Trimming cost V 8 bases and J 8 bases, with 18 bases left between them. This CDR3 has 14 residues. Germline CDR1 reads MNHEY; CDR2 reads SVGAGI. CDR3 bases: TGTGCCAGCGGGTCGGGGGTTAAAGGGGAAAAACTGTTTTTT. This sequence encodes CASGSGVKGEKLFF.

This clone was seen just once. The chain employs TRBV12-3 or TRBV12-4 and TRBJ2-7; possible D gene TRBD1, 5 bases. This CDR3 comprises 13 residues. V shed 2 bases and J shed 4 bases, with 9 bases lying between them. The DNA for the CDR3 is TGTGCCAGCAGTTTACCCCCAGGGTACGAGCAGTACTTC. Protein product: CASSLPPGYEQYF.

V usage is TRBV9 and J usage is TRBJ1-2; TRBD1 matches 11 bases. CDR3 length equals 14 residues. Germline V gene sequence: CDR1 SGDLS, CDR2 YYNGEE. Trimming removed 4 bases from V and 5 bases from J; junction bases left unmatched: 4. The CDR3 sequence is CASSLGTGGYGYTF. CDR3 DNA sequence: TGTGCCAGCAGCTTAGGGACAGGGGGGTATGGCTACACCTTC.

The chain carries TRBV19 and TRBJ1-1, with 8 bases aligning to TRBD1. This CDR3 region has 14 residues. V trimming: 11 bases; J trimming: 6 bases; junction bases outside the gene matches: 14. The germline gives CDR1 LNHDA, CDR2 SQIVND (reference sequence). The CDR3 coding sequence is TGTGCCTCCGGGACAGGTGAGGGGGTCTCTGAAGCTTTCTTT. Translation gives CASGTGEGVSEAFF.

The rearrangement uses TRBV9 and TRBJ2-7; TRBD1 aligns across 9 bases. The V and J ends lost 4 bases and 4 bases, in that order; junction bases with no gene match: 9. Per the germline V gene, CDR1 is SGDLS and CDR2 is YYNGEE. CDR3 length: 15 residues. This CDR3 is CASSRGSDRGYEQYF. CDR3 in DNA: TGTGCCAGCAGCAGAGGTTCGGACAGGGGTTACGAGCAGTACTTC.

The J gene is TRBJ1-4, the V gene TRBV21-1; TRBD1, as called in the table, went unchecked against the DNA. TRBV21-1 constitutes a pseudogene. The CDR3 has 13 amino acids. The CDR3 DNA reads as TGTGCCAGGAACAGGGCAACTAATGAAAAACTGTTTTTT. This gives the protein CARNRATNEKLFF.

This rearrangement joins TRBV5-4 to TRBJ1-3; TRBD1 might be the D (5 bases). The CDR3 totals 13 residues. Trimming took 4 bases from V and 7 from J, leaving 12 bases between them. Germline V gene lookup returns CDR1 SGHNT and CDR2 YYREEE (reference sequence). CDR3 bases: TGTGCCAGCAGCCCTGGGACTACTAACACCATATATTTT. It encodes CASSPGTTNTIYF.

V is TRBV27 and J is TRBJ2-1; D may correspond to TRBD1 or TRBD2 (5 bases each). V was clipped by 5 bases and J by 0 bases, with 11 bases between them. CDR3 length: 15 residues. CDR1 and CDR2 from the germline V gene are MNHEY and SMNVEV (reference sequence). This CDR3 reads CASSPGASSYNEQFF. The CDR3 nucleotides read TGTGCCAGCAGTCCCGGGGCCAGCTCCTACAATGAGCAGTTCTTC.

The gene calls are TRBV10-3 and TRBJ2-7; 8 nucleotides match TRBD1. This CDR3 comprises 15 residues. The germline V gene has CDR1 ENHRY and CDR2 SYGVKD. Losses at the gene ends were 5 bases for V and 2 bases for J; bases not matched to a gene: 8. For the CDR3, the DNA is TGTGCCATCAGTACAGGGGGGTCCGTTACCTACGAGCAGTACTTC. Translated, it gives CAISTGGSVTYEQYF.

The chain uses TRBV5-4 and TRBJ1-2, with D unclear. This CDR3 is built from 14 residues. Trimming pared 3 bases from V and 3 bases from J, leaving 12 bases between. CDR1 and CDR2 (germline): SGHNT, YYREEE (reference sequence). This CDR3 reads CASSSPKDDYGYTF. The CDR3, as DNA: TGTGCCAGCAGCTCCCCCAAGGACGACTATGGCTACACCTTC.

The chain's CDR3 is CASSGGAAGELFF. DNA of the CDR3: TGTGCCAGCTCAGGAGGGGCCGCCGGGGAGCTGTTTTTT. J is TRBJ2-2 and V is TRBV18; possible D gene TRBD2, 6 bases. V lost 5 bases, J lost 6 bases, and 10 bases lay in between. Looked up from germline, CDR1 is KGHSH and CDR2 is LQKENI. CDR3 size: 13 residues.

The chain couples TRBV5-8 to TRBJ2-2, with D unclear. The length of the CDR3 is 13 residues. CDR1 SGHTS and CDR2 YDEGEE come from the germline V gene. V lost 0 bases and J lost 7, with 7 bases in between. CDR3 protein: CASSLEYGGELFF. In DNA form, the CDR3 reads TGTGCCAGCAGCTTGGAATACGGCGGGGAGCTGTTTTTT.

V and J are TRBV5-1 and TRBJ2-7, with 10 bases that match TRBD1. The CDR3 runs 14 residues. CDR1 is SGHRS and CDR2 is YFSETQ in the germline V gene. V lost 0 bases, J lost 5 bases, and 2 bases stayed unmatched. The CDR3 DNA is TGCGCCAGCAGCTTGGAGGACAGGGGGGACGAGCAGTACTTC. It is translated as CASSLEDRGDEQYF.